This entry describes one T cell receptor beta chain. Its antigen is not known. This entry belongs to a study of T-cell memory formation after mild COVID-19. Study context: TCR clusters largely stayed donor specific. Study-wide findings and caveats: Day 15 to 85 contracting clones showed balanced CD4/CD8; day 15 to 37 expanders favored CD4+.

CDR3 size: 15 residues. Per the germline V gene, CDR1 is SGHRS and CDR2 is YFSETQ. V dropped 0 bases and J dropped 8 bases, with 17 bases sitting between them. Using its own MiXCR run on the 5' RACE reads, TCRdb lists one record per CDR3 protein. The top ten hold roughly 23% of the sample, which has around 300,000 distinct CDR3 sequences, less than 9.5% seen once. The genes are TRBV5-1 and TRBJ1-2; D gene unclear. The receptor's source is a man in his late teens or twenties who had mild COVID-19 (a few samples of this study predate the infection). Cell type and time point are not known. Source material: PBMCs or a T cell subset sorted from them (not recorded which). For the CDR3, the DNA is TGCGCCAGCAGCTTGGGAGGCCTGTTGCCCCCCGGCTACACCTTC. Translating gives CASSLGGLLPPGYTF.